These T cell receptor beta chains were read from a single sample in a study of cytomegalovirus exposure and HLA in healthy donors. Profiling relied on immunoSEQ multiplex PCR, and the TCRdb table lists in-frame clones only, not all of them. The table lists 250,000 to 300,000 clones, approximately 86% of them singletons. The sequenced sample was PBMCs. These receptors were obtained from a woman aged 18-29 years in good health and CMV-seronegative. Both conserved end residues are part of each CDR3. Fields, in order: D gene, J gene, clone size, V gene, CDR3 protein, CDR3 DNA. The D gene is left open where the match is weak. Expanded clones are given a class, and other clones once, few, many or no size at all.

d_call: NA; j_call: TRBJ2-7; clone_size: NA; v_call: TRBV6-6; cdr3_aa: CASSYQTVTYEQYF; cdr3_nt: TGTGCCAGCAGTTACCAGACAGTGACCTACGAGCAGTACTTC
d_call: TRBD1; j_call: TRBJ1-2; clone_size: NA; v_call: TRBV28; cdr3_aa: CASSLLGQGDYGYTF; cdr3_nt: TGTGCCAGCAGTTTACTAGGACAGGGGGACTATGGCTACACCTTC
d_call: TRBD2; j_call: TRBJ2-1; clone_size: NA; v_call: TRBV2; cdr3_aa: CASSERTSGLVYRTNEQFF; cdr3_nt: TGTGCCAGCAGTGAAAGGACTAGCGGGCTTGTTTACCGCACTAATGAGCAGTTCTTC
d_call: TRBD1; j_call: TRBJ1-1; clone_size: once; v_call: TRBV5-1; cdr3_aa: CASSGDRGKAFF; cdr3_nt: TGCGCCAGCAGCGGGGACAGGGGCAAAGCTTTCTTT
d_call: TRBD1; j_call: TRBJ1-2; clone_size: NA; v_call: TRBV19; cdr3_aa: CASSTTGDYGYTF; cdr3_nt: TGTGCCAGTAGTACGACAGGGGACTATGGCTACACCTTC
d_call: TRBD2; j_call: TRBJ2-1; clone_size: NA; v_call: TRBV7-6; cdr3_aa: CASSLALVTTSDSYNEQFF; cdr3_nt: TGTGCCAGCAGCTTAGCGCTTGTGACCACTAGCGACTCCTACAATGAGCAGTTCTTC
d_call: TRBD2; j_call: TRBJ2-7; clone_size: NA; v_call: TRBV14; cdr3_aa: CASSQTAGGSYEQYF; cdr3_nt: TGTGCCAGCAGCCAAACAGCGGGGGGCTCCTACGAGCAGTACTTC
d_call: TRBD1; j_call: TRBJ1-2; clone_size: NA; v_call: TRBV11-2; cdr3_aa: CASSLGGQGKDTF; cdr3_nt: TGTGCCAGCAGCTTAGGGGGACAGGGCAAGGACACCTTC
d_call: NA; j_call: TRBJ2-7; clone_size: NA; v_call: TRBV5-1; cdr3_aa: CASSLVGGSYEQYF; cdr3_nt: TGCGCCAGCAGCTTGGTAGGAGGGTCCTACGAGCAGTACTTC
d_call: NA; j_call: TRBJ1-3; clone_size: NA; v_call: TRBV29-1; cdr3_aa: CSVEGEAGNTIYF; cdr3_nt: TGCAGCGTTGAAGGGGAGGCTGGAAACACCATATATTTT
d_call: TRBD1; j_call: TRBJ2-1; clone_size: NA; v_call: TRBV4-3; cdr3_aa: CASSQEGGQGWNEQFF; cdr3_nt: TGCGCCAGCAGCCAAGAGGGGGGACAGGGCTGGAATGAGCAGTTCTTC
d_call: TRBD1; j_call: TRBJ1-2; clone_size: NA; v_call: TRBV5-1; cdr3_aa: CASSPGTGSVNYGYTF; cdr3_nt: TGCGCCAGCAGCCCCGGGACAGGGTCAGTCAACTATGGCTACACCTTC
d_call: NA; j_call: TRBJ2-7; clone_size: NA; v_call: TRBV7-2; cdr3_aa: CASTMGSVSYEQYF; cdr3_nt: TGTGCCAGCACCATGGGGAGCGTGTCCTACGAGCAGTACTTC
d_call: NA; j_call: TRBJ1-5; clone_size: NA; v_call: TRBV6-1; cdr3_aa: CASSHSQPQHF; cdr3_nt: TGTGCCAGCAGCCACAGTCAGCCCCAGCATTTT
d_call: NA; j_call: TRBJ2-2; clone_size: NA; v_call: TRBV5-5; cdr3_aa: CASSLAQTNTGELFF; cdr3_nt: TGTGCCAGCAGCTTGGCCCAGACGAACACCGGGGAGCTGTTTTTT
d_call: TRBD2; j_call: TRBJ2-5; clone_size: NA; v_call: TRBV6-5; cdr3_aa: CASSYGTSGQETQYF; cdr3_nt: TGTGCCAGCAGTTACGGGACTAGCGGCCAAGAGACCCAGTACTTC
d_call: NA; j_call: TRBJ2-7; clone_size: NA; v_call: TRBV27; cdr3_aa: CASSLGNSYEQYF; cdr3_nt: TGTGCCAGCAGTTTGGGCAACTCCTACGAGCAGTACTTC
d_call: NA; j_call: TRBJ1-2; clone_size: NA; v_call: TRBV9; cdr3_aa: CASSVGQGSNYGYTF; cdr3_nt: TGTGCCAGCAGCGTAGGGCAGGGGTCTAACTATGGCTACACCTTC
d_call: TRBD1; j_call: TRBJ2-7; clone_size: once; v_call: TRBV27; cdr3_aa: CASSLGRGRLNEQYF; cdr3_nt: TGTGCCAGCAGTTTAGGCAGGGGGCGGCTCAACGAGCAGTACTTC
d_call: NA; j_call: TRBJ1-1; clone_size: NA; v_call: TRBV4-3; cdr3_aa: CASSQDPGRTEAFF; cdr3_nt: TGCGCCAGCAGCCAAGATCCAGGAAGGACTGAAGCTTTCTTT
d_call: NA; j_call: TRBJ2-7; clone_size: few; v_call: TRBV16; cdr3_aa: CASSQMLGVYEQYF; cdr3_nt: TGTGCCAGCAGCCAAATGTTAGGGGTCTACGAGCAGTACTTC
d_call: NA; j_call: TRBJ1-1; clone_size: once; v_call: TRBV4-3; cdr3_aa: CASSHGVAGTEAFF; cdr3_nt: TGCGCCAGCAGCCATGGGGTAGCGGGCACTGAAGCTTTCTTT
d_call: NA; j_call: TRBJ2-5; clone_size: NA; v_call: TRBV19; cdr3_aa: CASSLSPAAPGETQYF; cdr3_nt: TGTGCCAGTAGTCTATCCCCCGCGGCCCCCGGGGAGACCCAGTACTTC
d_call: NA; j_call: TRBJ1-2; clone_size: NA; v_call: TRBV9; cdr3_aa: CASSDSNYGYTF; cdr3_nt: TGTGCCAGCAGCGACAGTAACTATGGCTACACCTTC
d_call: TRBD2; j_call: TRBJ2-3; clone_size: NA; v_call: TRBV4-3; cdr3_aa: CASSPSGDSTTQDTQYF; cdr3_nt: TGCGCCAGCAGCCCAAGCGGGGACTCAACCACCCAAGATACGCAGTATTTT
d_call: TRBD1; j_call: TRBJ2-2; clone_size: NA; v_call: TRBV5-1; cdr3_aa: CASSLVGQGIDTGELFF; cdr3_nt: TGCGCCAGCAGCTTGGTGGGACAGGGGATTGACACCGGGGAGCTGTTTTTT
d_call: NA; j_call: TRBJ1-1; clone_size: NA; v_call: TRBV6-5; cdr3_aa: CASSYLSEAFF; cdr3_nt: TGTGCCAGCAGTTATCTGTCTGAAGCTTTCTTT
d_call: NA; j_call: TRBJ2-3; clone_size: NA; v_call: TRBV27; cdr3_aa: CASSFSPYSTDTQYF; cdr3_nt: TGTGCCAGCAGTTTTTCTCCCTATAGCACAGATACGCAGTATTTT
d_call: NA; j_call: TRBJ2-5; clone_size: NA; v_call: TRBV5-1; cdr3_aa: CASSATRAGETQYF; cdr3_nt: TGCGCCAGCAGCGCTACGCGGGCTGGGGAGACCCAGTACTTC
d_call: TRBD2; j_call: TRBJ2-1; clone_size: NA; v_call: TRBV15; cdr3_aa: CATSRELARRNEQFF; cdr3_nt: TGTGCCACCAGCAGAGAACTAGCGAGGAGGAATGAGCAGTTCTTC
d_call: TRBD1; j_call: TRBJ2-2; clone_size: NA; v_call: TRBV14; cdr3_aa: CASSHGDRGHGELFF; cdr3_nt: TGTGCCAGCAGCCACGGGGACAGGGGGCACGGGGAGCTGTTTTTT